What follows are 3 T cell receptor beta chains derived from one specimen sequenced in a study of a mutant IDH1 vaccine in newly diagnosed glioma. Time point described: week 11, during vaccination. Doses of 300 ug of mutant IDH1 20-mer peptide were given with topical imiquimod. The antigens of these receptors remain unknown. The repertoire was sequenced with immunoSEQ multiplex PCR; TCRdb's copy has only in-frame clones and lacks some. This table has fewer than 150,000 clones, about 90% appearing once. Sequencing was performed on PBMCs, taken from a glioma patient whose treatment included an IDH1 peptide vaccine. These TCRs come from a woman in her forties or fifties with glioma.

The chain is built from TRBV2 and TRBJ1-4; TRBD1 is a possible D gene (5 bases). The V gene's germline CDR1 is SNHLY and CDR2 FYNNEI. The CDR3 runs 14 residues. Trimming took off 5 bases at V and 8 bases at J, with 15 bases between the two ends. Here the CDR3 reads CASSISRVYEKLFF. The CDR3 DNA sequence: TGTGCCAGCAGTATTAGCAGGGTATACGAAAAACTGTTTTTT. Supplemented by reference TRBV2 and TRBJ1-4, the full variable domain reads EPEVTQTPSHQVTQMGQEVILRCVPISNHLYFYWYRQILGQKVEFLVSFYNNEISEKSEIFDDQFSVERPDGSNFTLKIRSTKLEDSAMYFCASSISRVYEKLFFGSGTQLSVL.

CDR3 residues: CASSPMGSNQPQHF. The CDR3 nucleotides are TGTGCCAGCAGTCCCATGGGGAGCAATCAGCCCCAGCATTTT. This rearrangement joins TRBV6-5 to TRBJ1-5; D is ambiguous. The CDR3 loop spans 14 amino acids. V lost 5 bases and J 1 base, leaving 9 bases between the germline ends. Germline CDR1 is MNHEY and CDR2 is SVGAGI.

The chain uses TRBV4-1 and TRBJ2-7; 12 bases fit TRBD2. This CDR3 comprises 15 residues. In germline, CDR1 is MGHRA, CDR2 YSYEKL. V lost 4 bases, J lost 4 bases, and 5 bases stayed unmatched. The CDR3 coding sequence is TGCGCCAGCAGCCTAGGACTAGCGGGAATTTACGAGCAGTACTTC. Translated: CASSLGLAGIYEQYF.